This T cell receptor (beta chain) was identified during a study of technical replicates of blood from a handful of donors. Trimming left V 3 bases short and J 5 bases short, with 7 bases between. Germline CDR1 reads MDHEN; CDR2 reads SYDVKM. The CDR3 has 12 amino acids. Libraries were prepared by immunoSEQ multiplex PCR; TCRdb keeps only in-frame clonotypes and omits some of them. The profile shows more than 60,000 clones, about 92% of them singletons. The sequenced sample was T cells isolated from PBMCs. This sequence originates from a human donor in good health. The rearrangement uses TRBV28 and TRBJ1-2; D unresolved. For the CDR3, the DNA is TGTGCCAGCAGTTTTAGCAGATATGGCTACACCTTC. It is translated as CASSFSRYGYTF.